The next 9 T cell receptor beta chains were all read from a single sample in a study of blood T cell repertoires in COVID-19. TCRdb's table, derived via immunoSEQ multiplex PCR, lists solely in-frame clones and lacks some. This table holds about 260,000 clones, more than 75% found once. The sample comprised peripheral blood. Receptors originate from a woman aged 40 to 50 who had recovered from COVID-19.

The chain recombines TRBV9 with TRBJ2-5; 8 bases match TRBD1. Germline V gene lookup returns CDR1 SGDLS and CDR2 YYNGEE. The CDR3 contains 17 residues. J was trimmed by 2 bases and V by 3 bases; bases with no gene match: 12. CDR3 protein: CASSETGGLPSQETQYF. The DNA of the CDR3 is TGTGCCAGCAGCGAAACAGGGGGTTTACCCTCACAAGAGACCCAGTACTTC.

The table lists this clone with a count of one. The chain employs TRBV11-3 and TRBJ2-1, with 10 bases identical to TRBD2. CDR3 length equals 16 residues. In germline, CDR1 is SGHNT, CDR2 YENEEA. V dropped 1 base and J dropped 10; count of bases not matched to a gene: 10. The CDR3 region is CASSLGLAGVQGEQFF. Written as DNA, the CDR3 is TGTGCCAGCAGCTTAGGCCTAGCGGGAGTTCAAGGGGAGCAGTTCTTC.

The V call is TRBV5-8, the J call TRBJ2-5; TRBD2 aligns across 11 bases. CDR3 length: 16 residues. Trimming cost V 3 bases and J 4 bases; bases outside gene matches: 8. Germline lookup yields CDR1 SGHTS and CDR2 YDEGEE. This CDR3 is CASSYSGGAAGETQYF. The CDR3 nucleotides read TGTGCCAGCAGCTATAGCGGGGGGGCCGCGGGAGAGACCCAGTACTTC.

V and J are TRBV12-5 and TRBJ1-1; D may be TRBD1 (5 bases). Trimming left V 1 base short and J 0 bases short, with 15 bases between. This CDR3 contains 17 residues. Per the germline V gene, CDR1 is LGHNT and CDR2 is FRNRAP. CDR3 nucleotide sequence: TGTGCTAGTGGTTTGGCCCATAAACGACAGCTGAACACTGAAGCTTTCTTT. Encoded protein: CASGLAHKRQLNTEAFF.

V gene TRBV5-1 combines with J gene TRBJ2-5; 9 bases agree with TRBD1. The CDR3 spans 15 residues. Germline CDR1 SGHRS, CDR2 YFSETQ. After removal of 6 bases from V and 2 bases from J, the junction contained 8 bases not matched to a gene. The CDR3 here is CASKVIGTGQETQYF. The CDR3 DNA sequence: TGCGCCAGCAAGGTGATCGGGACAGGGCAAGAGACCCAGTACTTC.

This chain joins TRBV11-3 and TRBJ2-1; 11 positions agree with TRBD2. This CDR3 contains 13 residues. V dropped 5 bases and J dropped 13; count of bases not matched to a gene: 7. Germline V gives CDR1 SGHNT, CDR2 YENEEA. CDR3 loop: CASSPPSGGLQFF. CDR3 sequence (DNA): TGTGCCAGCAGCCCTCCTAGCGGGGGGCTTCAGTTCTTC.

This clone appeared a few times. The V call is TRBV27, the J call TRBJ2-7, with D maybe TRBD1 (5 bases). Germline V gene data show CDR1 as MNHEY and CDR2 as SMNVEV (reference sequence). V was cut by 7 bases and J by 5 bases, with 12 bases left in between. The CDR3 totals 12 residues. The CDR3, as DNA: TGTGCCAGCATGGTGGGGCCCCACGAGCAGTACTTC. It specifies CASMVGPHEQYF.

The chain couples TRBV9 to TRBJ2-1; weak D call: TRBD2 (5 bases). Germline V gene sequence: CDR1 SGDLS, CDR2 YYNGEE. The V end lost 4 bases, the J end lost 0 bases, and 11 bases lay between the germline ends. The CDR3 spans 15 residues. The CDR3 DNA reads TGTGCCAGCAGCCCTCGTGAGGGCTCCTACAATGAGCAGTTCTTC. Translating it yields CASSPREGSYNEQFF.

This clone has more than one count but fewer than ten. This chain links TRBV27 with TRBJ2-3, with a tentative D call TRBD2 (7 bases). There are 17 residues in the CDR3. Looked up from germline, CDR1 is MNHEY and CDR2 is SMNVEV (reference sequence). V gave up 1 base and J gave up 2 bases, with 16 bases separating them. CDR3: CASSLWARGLPTDTQYF. The CDR3 nucleotides read TGTGCCAGCAGTTTATGGGCGCGGGGGCTCCCCACAGATACGCAGTATTTT.